The 2 T cell receptor beta chains given below trace back to one sample, sequenced in a study of blood T cell repertoires in COVID-19. Method: immunoSEQ multiplex PCR; TCRdb's copy keeps in-frame clones and lacks some. The repertoire holds about 250,000 clones, with over 65% as singletons. The sequencing input was peripheral blood. All receptors derive from a woman of 80 years or more with acute or convalescent COVID-19.

This clone was observed a handful of times. The chain is built from TRBV12-3 or TRBV12-4 and TRBJ1-1; TRBD1 matches 10 bases. The CDR3 is 11 residues long. J lost 12 bases, V lost 6 bases, and 4 bases had no gene match. For the CDR3, the DNA is TGTGCCAGCAGGGGGACAGGGGCATCTTTCTTT. It specifies CASRGTGASFF.

This chain joins TRBV4-1 and TRBJ1-3, with D possibly matching TRBD1 (6 bases). The V and J ends lost 1 base and 2 bases respectively, with 9 bases between them. The CDR3 contains 15 residues. Germline V gene sequence: CDR1 MGHRA, CDR2 YSYEKL. DNA for the CDR3: TGCGCCAGCAGCCAAGCGGCAGGGGCTGGAAACACCATATATTTT. This translates into CASSQAAGAGNTIYF.